These 10 T cell receptor beta chains were sequenced from one sample in a study of regulatory T cells in long-lasting Graves disease. iRepertoire HTBI primers and Arm-PCR of CDR3 regions built TCR beta libraries. One entry per CDR3 protein results from TCRdb running MiXCR on the multiplex PCR reads. Altogether roughly 500,000 distinct CDR3 sequences are present, approximately 13% being singletons, with the ten largest covering roughly a tenth. Specified time point: newly diagnosed GD, antithyroid drugs for less than 3 months. The authors made the TCR library using RNA they extracted from PBMCs. A further study also used this sample, focusing on T cells in Graves' hyperthyroidism and ophthalmopathy.

Specimen: peripheral blood mononuclear cells (PBMCs), collected at new diagnosis, from a patient treated with antithyroid drugs. These receptors all come from a man aged 25-40 years with Graves disease.

This clonotype was observed many times. The chain couples TRBV11-2 to TRBJ2-1; 13 bases line up with TRBD2. The germline gives CDR1 SGHAT, CDR2 FQNNGV. Trimming took 3 bases from V and 5 from J; bases not matched to a gene: 4. The CDR3 is 16 amino acids. The CDR3: CASSFQLAGGNNEQFF. The CDR3 nucleotides are TGTGCCAGCAGCTTCCAACTAGCGGGAGGGAACAATGAGCAGTTCTTC.

This clonotype was seen more than once but under ten times. This rearrangement joins TRBV7-8 to TRBJ2-1; 11 bases are shared with TRBD2. Germline trimming cut 5 bases from V and 3 bases from J; bases unmatched to any gene: 6. Per germline, CDR1 SGHVS and CDR2 FQNEAQ. The CDR3 covers 16 residues. CDR3 protein: CASSTYGTSGYNEQFF. DNA for the CDR3: TGTGCCAGCAGCACTTACGGGACTAGCGGCTACAATGAGCAGTTCTTC.

This clonotype turned up a few times. V usage is TRBV10-3 and J usage is TRBJ1-5, with D maybe TRBD1 (6 bases). V was cut by 2 bases and J by 6 bases, with 14 bases left in between. The CDR3 loop spans 15 amino acids. From germline, CDR1 is ENHRY and CDR2 SYGVKD. Written as DNA, the CDR3 is TGTGCCATCAGTGAGGGGGGGGGGCGCGTTCAGCCCCAGCATTTT. It yields the protein CAISEGGGRVQPQHF.

This clonotype was seen repeatedly, ten times or more. The V call is TRBV5-1, the J call TRBJ1-1; a possible D gene is TRBD1 (6 bases). Trimming pared 0 bases from V and 4 bases from J, leaving 10 bases between. Germline V gene sequence: CDR1 SGHRS, CDR2 YFSETQ. CDR3 length equals 14 residues. CDR3 in DNA: TGCGCCAGCAGCTTGGAGGACAGCTCCACTGAAGCTTTCTTT. Translated: CASSLEDSSTEAFF.

This clonotype was seen a handful of times. V gene TRBV20-1 combines with J gene TRBJ1-2; 7 bases align to TRBD1. Losses at the gene ends were 0 bases for V and 8 bases for J; bases not matched to a gene: 6. The germline V gene encodes CDR1 DFQATT and CDR2 SNEGSKA (reference sequence). The CDR3 spans 13 residues. CDR3 sequence reads: CSARDPGTEGYTF. The DNA of the CDR3 is TGCAGTGCTAGAGACCCCGGGACAGAAGGCTACACCTTC.

This clonotype was found many times. This rearrangement joins TRBV12-3 or TRBV12-4 to TRBJ2-1; 10 positions agree with TRBD2. V gave up 3 bases and J gave up 4 bases; unmatched junction bases: 6. CDR3 size: 16 residues. This CDR3 is CASSLPPSGSYNEQFF. DNA of the CDR3: TGTGCCAGCAGTTTGCCACCTAGCGGGAGTTACAATGAGCAGTTCTTC.

This clonotype was recorded many times. The gene calls are TRBV20-1 and TRBJ1-2; unclear D gene. CDR1 is DFQATT, CDR2 SNEGSKA, per germline (reference sequence). CDR3 length equals 12 residues. The ends were cut back, 1 base at V and 4 bases at J, with 7 bases in the middle. The DNA for the CDR3 is TGCAGTGCTAGAGCCGGAGCCTATGGCTACACCTTC. Translating gives CSARAGAYGYTF.

This clonotype was observed at least ten times. The rearrangement uses TRBV20-1 and TRBJ2-1; TRBD2 agrees at 14 bases. This CDR3 contains 15 residues. Trimming removed 5 bases from V and 4 bases from J; junction bases left unmatched: 4. Looked up from germline, CDR1 is DFQATT and CDR2 is SNEGSKA (reference sequence). CDR3 region: CSAGTSGSMYNEQFF. DNA of the CDR3: TGCAGTGCTGGGACTAGCGGGAGTATGTACAATGAGCAGTTCTTC.

This clonotype occurred many times. The chain uses TRBV28 and TRBJ2-7; D call uncertain. Looked up from germline, CDR1 is MDHEN and CDR2 is SYDVKM. The CDR3 extends over 12 amino acids. Trimming took off 6 bases at V and 7 bases at J, with 13 bases between the two ends. The CDR3 DNA sequence: TGTGCCAGCAGCCTCCCTCCCGGTGAGCAGTACTTC. It encodes CASSLPPGEQYF.

In its sample, this clonotype was seen many times. V is TRBV7-2 and J is TRBJ2-1; TRBD2 matches at 10 bases. This CDR3 region has 15 residues. Losses at the gene ends were 1 base for V and 9 bases for J; bases not matched to a gene: 6. Per germline, CDR1 SGHTA and CDR2 FQGNSA. The CDR3 loop reads CASSLGGTSDSEQFF. The DNA for the CDR3 is TGTGCCAGCAGCTTAGGAGGGACTAGCGACAGTGAGCAGTTCTTC.